The rows below give T cell receptor beta chains drawn from one sample of a study of blood T cell repertoires in COVID-19. Repertoires were generated with immunoSEQ multiplex PCR, while TCRdb's copy carries only in-frame clones and drops some. The sample has about 200,000 clones, about 90% seen once. The sample comprised PBMCs or T cells enriched from blood (not recorded which). Receptors were obtained from a woman aged 25 to 45 who had recovered from COVID-19. The CDR3 runs from the conserved cysteine through the conserved F or W. A D gene is named only where the DNA matches it firmly. Expanded clones are given a class, and other clones once, few, many or no size at all.

v_call: TRBV10-3; d_call: -; clone_size: -; j_call: TRBJ1-5; cdr3_aa: CAIGGFFNQPQHF; cdr3_nt: TGTGCCATCGGAGGGTTTTTCAATCAGCCCCAGCATTTT
v_call: TRBV5-1; d_call: -; clone_size: once; j_call: TRBJ2-2; cdr3_aa: CATTRRSGGDTGELFF; cdr3_nt: TGCGCCACTACTAGGCGTTCTGGCGGGGACACCGGGGAGCTGTTTTTT
v_call: TRBV30; d_call: -; clone_size: -; j_call: TRBJ2-1; cdr3_aa: CAWSVRGFYNEQFF; cdr3_nt: TGTGCCTGGAGTGTCCGGGGGTTCTACAATGAGCAGTTCTTC
v_call: TRBV2; d_call: TRBD1; clone_size: -; j_call: TRBJ1-1; cdr3_aa: CASSERTGLRAFF; cdr3_nt: TGTGCCAGCAGTGAAAGGACAGGATTGCGGGCTTTCTTT
v_call: TRBV6-5; d_call: -; clone_size: few; j_call: TRBJ2-7; cdr3_aa: CASRGEDSSYEQYF; cdr3_nt: TGTGCCAGCAGGGGAGAGGACAGCTCCTACGAGCAGTACTTC
v_call: TRBV15; d_call: TRBD2; clone_size: -; j_call: TRBJ2-7; cdr3_aa: CATSRDYGGDYEQYF; cdr3_nt: TGTGCCACCAGCAGAGATTACGGGGGGGACTACGAGCAGTACTTC
v_call: TRBV29-1; d_call: -; clone_size: -; j_call: TRBJ1-4; cdr3_aa: CSVEGARDSEKLFF; cdr3_nt: TGCAGCGTTGAGGGGGCCCGAGATAGTGAAAAACTGTTTTTT
v_call: TRBV19; d_call: -; clone_size: -; j_call: TRBJ1-5; cdr3_aa: CASSIQGYQPQHF; cdr3_nt: TGTGCCAGTAGTATACAGGGGTACCAGCCCCAGCATTTT
v_call: TRBV3-1/TRBV3-2; d_call: -; clone_size: -; j_call: TRBJ1-6; cdr3_aa: CASSQAGPPLHF; cdr3_nt: TGTGCCAGCAGCCAAGCAGGGCCTCCCCTCCACTTT
v_call: TRBV6-2/TRBV6-3; d_call: -; clone_size: many; j_call: TRBJ2-2; cdr3_aa: CASSYSLEAGELFF; cdr3_nt: TGTGCCAGCAGTTACTCGCTAGAGGCCGGGGAGCTGTTTTTT
v_call: TRBV6-2/TRBV6-3; d_call: -; clone_size: -; j_call: TRBJ1-2; cdr3_aa: CASSTRTVNYGYTF; cdr3_nt: TGTGCCAGCAGTACGCGGACAGTTAACTATGGCTACACCTTC
v_call: TRBV27; d_call: -; clone_size: -; j_call: TRBJ2-1; cdr3_aa: CASSFSIGGGVYNEQFF; cdr3_nt: TGTGCCAGCAGTTTCTCTATAGGCGGAGGAGTCTACAATGAGCAGTTCTTC
v_call: TRBV4-3; d_call: -; clone_size: -; j_call: TRBJ2-3; cdr3_aa: CASSKDNGHRTDTQYF; cdr3_nt: TGCGCCAGCAGCAAAGACAACGGACATCGCACAGATACGCAGTATTTT
v_call: TRBV13; d_call: TRBD1; clone_size: -; j_call: TRBJ1-1; cdr3_aa: CASSLGNRGSTEAFF; cdr3_nt: TGTGCCAGCAGCTTAGGCAACAGGGGTTCCACTGAAGCTTTCTTT
v_call: TRBV10-3; d_call: TRBD1; clone_size: few; j_call: TRBJ1-5; cdr3_aa: CAISETGVRNQPQHF; cdr3_nt: TGTGCCATCAGTGAAACAGGGGTTCGCAATCAGCCCCAGCATTTT
v_call: TRBV18; d_call: -; clone_size: -; j_call: TRBJ1-1; cdr3_aa: CASSPRQMNTEAFF; cdr3_nt: TGTGCCAGCTCACCACGACAGATGAACACTGAAGCTTTCTTT
v_call: TRBV7-3; d_call: TRBD1; clone_size: -; j_call: TRBJ1-4; cdr3_aa: CASSSEGTGKLFF; cdr3_nt: TGTGCCAGCAGCTCGGAAGGGACAGGGAAACTGTTTTTT
v_call: TRBV11-2; d_call: -; clone_size: -; j_call: TRBJ1-6; cdr3_aa: CASSAMGRQNNSPLHF; cdr3_nt: TGTGCCAGCAGCGCAATGGGGAGGCAAAATAATTCACCCCTCCACTTT
v_call: TRBV5-3; d_call: -; clone_size: -; j_call: TRBJ1-2; cdr3_aa: CARSLYFARGGGYTF; cdr3_nt: TGTGCCAGAAGCTTGTATTTTGCGCGGGGTGGCGGCTACACCTTC
v_call: TRBV5-1; d_call: -; clone_size: -; j_call: TRBJ1-3; cdr3_aa: CASSLRFGGSGNTIYF; cdr3_nt: TGCGCCAGCAGCTTGAGATTCGGGGGCTCTGGAAACACCATATATTTT
v_call: TRBV24-1; d_call: TRBD1; clone_size: -; j_call: TRBJ2-2; cdr3_aa: CATSDFKGAVAGELFF; cdr3_nt: TGTGCCACCAGTGATTTTAAGGGGGCTGTGGCCGGGGAGCTGTTTTTT
v_call: TRBV12-3/TRBV12-4; d_call: -; clone_size: -; j_call: TRBJ1-5; cdr3_aa: CASSPNNQPQHF; cdr3_nt: TGTGCCAGCAGTCCCAACAATCAGCCCCAGCATTTT
v_call: TRBV5-1; d_call: TRBD1; clone_size: once; j_call: TRBJ2-7; cdr3_aa: CASSLGDRGFYEQYF; cdr3_nt: TGCGCCAGCAGCTTGGGAGACAGGGGTTTCTACGAGCAGTACTTC
v_call: TRBV6-6; d_call: -; clone_size: -; j_call: TRBJ1-1; cdr3_aa: CASSYTGLKTEAFF; cdr3_nt: TGTGCCAGCAGTTACACAGGTCTGAAAACTGAAGCTTTCTTT
v_call: TRBV11-2; d_call: -; clone_size: -; j_call: TRBJ2-7; cdr3_aa: CASSLLATDPYEQYF; cdr3_nt: TGTGCCAGCAGCTTATTAGCGACCGACCCCTACGAGCAGTACTTC
v_call: TRBV6-5; d_call: -; clone_size: -; j_call: TRBJ1-2; cdr3_aa: CASRKTGLSNYGYTF; cdr3_nt: TGTGCCAGCAGAAAGACGGGACTCTCGAACTATGGCTACACCTTC
v_call: TRBV7-2; d_call: TRBD2; clone_size: -; j_call: TRBJ2-5; cdr3_aa: CASSNRLAGRETQYF; cdr3_nt: TGTGCCAGCAGCAACCGACTAGCGGGCAGGGAGACCCAGTACTTC
v_call: TRBV7-3; d_call: TRBD1; clone_size: -; j_call: TRBJ2-5; cdr3_aa: CASSLNRGETQYF; cdr3_nt: TGTGCCAGCAGCTTGAACAGGGGGGAGACCCAGTACTTC
v_call: TRBV19; d_call: TRBD1; clone_size: -; j_call: TRBJ1-1; cdr3_aa: CASSIRFGQGETEAFF; cdr3_nt: TGTGCCAGTAGTATCAGATTTGGGCAGGGGGAGACTGAAGCTTTCTTT
v_call: TRBV5-1; d_call: -; clone_size: -; j_call: TRBJ2-7; cdr3_aa: CASSLFDNRVSYEQYF; cdr3_nt: TGCGCCAGCAGCTTGTTCGATAACAGGGTTTCCTACGAGCAGTACTTC
v_call: TRBV28; d_call: TRBD1; clone_size: -; j_call: TRBJ1-4; cdr3_aa: CASSTDRGNEKLFF; cdr3_nt: TGTGCCAGCAGTACAGACAGGGGGAATGAAAAACTGTTTTTT
v_call: TRBV29-1; d_call: -; clone_size: -; j_call: TRBJ1-1; cdr3_aa: CSVHIELAMNTEAFF; cdr3_nt: TGCAGCGTGCATATTGAGCTTGCCATGAACACTGAAGCTTTCTTT
v_call: TRBV29-1; d_call: TRBD1; clone_size: -; j_call: TRBJ1-1; cdr3_aa: CSVEGLDRYNTEAFF; cdr3_nt: TGCAGCGTTGAAGGGTTGGACAGGTATAACACTGAAGCTTTCTTT
v_call: TRBV14; d_call: -; clone_size: -; j_call: TRBJ1-3; cdr3_aa: CASSQFISDTIYF; cdr3_nt: TGTGCCAGCAGCCAGTTTATTTCGGACACCATATATTTT
v_call: TRBV5-8; d_call: TRBD2; clone_size: -; j_call: TRBJ2-7; cdr3_aa: CASSLGQTSGPSYEQYF; cdr3_nt: TGTGCCAGCAGCTTGGGACAGACTAGCGGCCCCTCCTACGAGCAGTACTTC
v_call: TRBV6-5; d_call: TRBD1; clone_size: -; j_call: TRBJ1-4; cdr3_aa: CASSYPDRGEDEKLFF; cdr3_nt: TGTGCCAGCAGTTACCCCGACAGGGGGGAAGATGAAAAACTGTTTTTT
v_call: TRBV18; d_call: TRBD1; clone_size: once; j_call: TRBJ1-6; cdr3_aa: CASSRYRDSRESSYNSPLHF; cdr3_nt: TGTGCCAGCTCGCGCTACCGGGACAGCCGAGAAAGCTCCTATAATTCACCCCTCCACTTT
v_call: TRBV7-2; d_call: TRBD2; clone_size: -; j_call: TRBJ2-3; cdr3_aa: CASSDTSGRTDTQYF; cdr3_nt: TGTGCCAGCAGCGACACTAGCGGGAGGACAGATACGCAGTATTTT
v_call: TRBV6-4; d_call: -; clone_size: -; j_call: TRBJ2-5; cdr3_aa: CASSDSSEGTQYF; cdr3_nt: TGTGCCAGCAGTGATTCGAGCGAAGGGACCCAGTACTTC
v_call: TRBV7-6; d_call: -; clone_size: -; j_call: TRBJ2-1; cdr3_aa: CASSLAAGYNEQFF; cdr3_nt: TGTGCCAGCAGCTTAGCGGCAGGGTACAATGAGCAGTTCTTC
v_call: TRBV15; d_call: TRBD1; clone_size: -; j_call: TRBJ2-7; cdr3_aa: CATSARGRGYEQYF; cdr3_nt: TGTGCCACCAGCGCGAGGGGGCGAGGCTACGAGCAGTACTTC
v_call: TRBV7-9; d_call: TRBD2; clone_size: -; j_call: TRBJ2-7; cdr3_aa: CASMGGSGEQYF; cdr3_nt: TGTGCCAGCATGGGGGGTAGCGGGGAGCAGTACTTC